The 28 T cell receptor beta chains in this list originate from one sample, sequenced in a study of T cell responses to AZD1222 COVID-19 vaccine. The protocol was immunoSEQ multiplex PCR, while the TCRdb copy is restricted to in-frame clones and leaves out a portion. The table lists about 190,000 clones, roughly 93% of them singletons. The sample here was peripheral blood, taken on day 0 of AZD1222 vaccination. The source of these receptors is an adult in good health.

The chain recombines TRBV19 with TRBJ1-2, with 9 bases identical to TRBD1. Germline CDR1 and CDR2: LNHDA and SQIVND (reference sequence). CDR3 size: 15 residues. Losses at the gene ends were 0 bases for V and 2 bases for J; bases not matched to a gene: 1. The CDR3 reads CASSIEQGANYGYTF. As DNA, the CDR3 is TGTGCCAGTAGTATAGAACAGGGGGCGAACTATGGCTACACCTTC.

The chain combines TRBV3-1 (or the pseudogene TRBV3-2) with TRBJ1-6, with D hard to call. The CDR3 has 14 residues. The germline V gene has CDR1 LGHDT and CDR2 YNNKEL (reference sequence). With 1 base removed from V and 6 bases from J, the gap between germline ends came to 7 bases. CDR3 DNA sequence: TGTGCCAGCAGCCAAGGAGGGAGTAATTCACCCCTCCACTTT. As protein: CASSQGGSNSPLHF.

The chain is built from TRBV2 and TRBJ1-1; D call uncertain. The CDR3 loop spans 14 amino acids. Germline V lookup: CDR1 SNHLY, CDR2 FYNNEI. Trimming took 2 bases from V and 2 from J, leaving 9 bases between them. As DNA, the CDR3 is TGTGCCAGCAGTGAATTGGACGCAAACACTGAAGCTTTCTTT. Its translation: CASSELDANTEAFF.

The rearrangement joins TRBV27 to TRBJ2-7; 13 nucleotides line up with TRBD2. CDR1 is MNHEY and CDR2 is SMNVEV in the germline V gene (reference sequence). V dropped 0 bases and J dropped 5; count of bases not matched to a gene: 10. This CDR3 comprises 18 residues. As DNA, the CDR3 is TGTGCCAGCAGTTTATCCGTACCCCGACTAGCGGGAGGCGACGAGCAGTACTTC. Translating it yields CASSLSVPRLAGGDEQYF.

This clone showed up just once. This CDR3 reads CASSLWMVAGGRGADTQYF. The CDR3, as DNA: TGTGCCAGCAGCTTATGGATGGTAGCGGGAGGTAGGGGAGCAGATACGCAGTATTTT. The genes are TRBV7-2 and TRBJ2-3; 10 nucleotides line up with TRBD2. CDR1 and CDR2 from the germline V gene are SGHTA and FQGNSA. There are 19 residues in the CDR3. With 2 bases clipped from V and 4 bases from J, the junction kept 15 bases outside the gene matches.

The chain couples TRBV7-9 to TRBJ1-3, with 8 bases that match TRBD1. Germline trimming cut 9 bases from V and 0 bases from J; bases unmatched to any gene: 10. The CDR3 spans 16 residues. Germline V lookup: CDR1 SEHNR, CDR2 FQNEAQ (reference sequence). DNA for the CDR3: TGTGCCAGTACCGGGACAGGCATACTCTCTGGAAACACCATATATTTT. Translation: CASTGTGILSGNTIYF.

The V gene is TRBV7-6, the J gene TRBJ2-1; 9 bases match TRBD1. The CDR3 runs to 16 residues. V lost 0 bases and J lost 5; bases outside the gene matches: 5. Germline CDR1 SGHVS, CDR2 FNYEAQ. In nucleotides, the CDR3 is TGTGCCAGCAGCTTAGCGGGACAGGGAGTAAACAATGAGCAGTTCTTC. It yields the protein CASSLAGQGVNNEQFF.

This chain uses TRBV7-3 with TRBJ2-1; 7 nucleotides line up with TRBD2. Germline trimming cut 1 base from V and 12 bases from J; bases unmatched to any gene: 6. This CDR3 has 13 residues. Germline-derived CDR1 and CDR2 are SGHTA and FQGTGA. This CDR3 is CASSLSDGGRQFF. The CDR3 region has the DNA TGTGCCAGCAGCTTAAGTGACGGCGGGAGGCAGTTCTTC.

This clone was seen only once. CDR3 sequence (DNA): TGTGCCAGTAGTATGCGCAGGGTTGGTGAGCAGTTCTTC. It specifies CASSMRRVGEQFF. The V gene is TRBV19, the J gene TRBJ2-1; D possibly corresponds to TRBD1 (5 bases). The germline CDR1 and CDR2 sequences are LNHDA and SQIVND (reference sequence). CDR3 length: 13 amino acids. With 3 bases removed from V and 9 bases from J, the gap between germline ends came to 12 bases.

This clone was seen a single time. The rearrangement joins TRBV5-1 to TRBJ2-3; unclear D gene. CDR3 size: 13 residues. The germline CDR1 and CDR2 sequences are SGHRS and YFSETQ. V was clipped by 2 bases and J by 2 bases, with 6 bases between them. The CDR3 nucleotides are TGCGCCAGCAGCTTCTGGGCCACAGATACGCAGTATTTT. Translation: CASSFWATDTQYF.

The chain's CDR3 is CASRRTENTEAFF. CDR3 nucleotides: TGTGCCAGCCGCCGGACGGAGAACACTGAAGCTTTCTTT. The V call is TRBV6-4, the J call TRBJ1-1; D is undetermined. Germline CDR1 and CDR2: MRHNA and SNTAGT. This CDR3 contains 13 residues. Between the trimmed V and J ends, which lost 8 bases and 1 base, there was a span of 11 bases.

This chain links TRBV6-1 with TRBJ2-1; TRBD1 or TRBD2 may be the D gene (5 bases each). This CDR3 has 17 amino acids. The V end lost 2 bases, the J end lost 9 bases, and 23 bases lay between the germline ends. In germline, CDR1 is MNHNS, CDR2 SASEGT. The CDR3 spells CASSELRGRASHGEQFF. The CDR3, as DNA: TGTGCCAGCAGTGAACTTCGGGGCAGGGCCTCTCACGGTGAGCAGTTCTTC.

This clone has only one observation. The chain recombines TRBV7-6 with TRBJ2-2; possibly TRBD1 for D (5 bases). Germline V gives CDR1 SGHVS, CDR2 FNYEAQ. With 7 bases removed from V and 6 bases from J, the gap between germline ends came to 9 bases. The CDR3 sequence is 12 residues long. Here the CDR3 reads CASNRQSGELFF. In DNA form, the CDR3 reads TGTGCCAGCAATAGACAGTCCGGGGAGCTGTTTTTT.

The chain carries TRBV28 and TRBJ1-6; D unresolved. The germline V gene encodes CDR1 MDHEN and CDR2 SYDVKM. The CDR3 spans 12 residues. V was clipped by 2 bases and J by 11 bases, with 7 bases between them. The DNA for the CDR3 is TGTGCCAGCAGTTTACCCCAGCCACCCCTCCACTTT. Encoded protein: CASSLPQPPLHF.

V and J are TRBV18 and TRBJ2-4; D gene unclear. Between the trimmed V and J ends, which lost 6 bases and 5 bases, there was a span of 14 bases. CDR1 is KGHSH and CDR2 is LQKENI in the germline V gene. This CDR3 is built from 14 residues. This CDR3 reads CASSYFDGQNIQYF. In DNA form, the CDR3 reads TGTGCCAGCTCGTACTTCGACGGGCAAAACATTCAGTACTTC. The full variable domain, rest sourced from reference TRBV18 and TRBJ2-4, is NAGVMQNPRHLVRRRGQEARLRCSPMKGHSHVYWYRQLPEEGLKFMVYLQKENIIDESGMPKERFSAEFPKEGPSILRIQQVVRGDSAAYFCASSYFDGQNIQYFGAGTRLSVL.

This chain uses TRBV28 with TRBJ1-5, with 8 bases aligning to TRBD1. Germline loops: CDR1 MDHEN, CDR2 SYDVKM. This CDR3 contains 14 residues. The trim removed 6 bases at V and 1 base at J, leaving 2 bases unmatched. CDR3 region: CASRDRASNQPQHF. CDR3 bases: TGTGCCAGCAGGGACAGGGCAAGCAATCAGCCCCAGCATTTT.

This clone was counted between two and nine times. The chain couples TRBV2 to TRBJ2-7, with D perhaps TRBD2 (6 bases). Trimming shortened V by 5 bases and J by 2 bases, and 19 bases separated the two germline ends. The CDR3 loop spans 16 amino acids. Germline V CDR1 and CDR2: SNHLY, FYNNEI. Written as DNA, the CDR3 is TGTGCCAGCAGTATTGGTACTAGCATACCGACCTACGAGCAGTACTTC. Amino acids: CASSIGTSIPTYEQYF.

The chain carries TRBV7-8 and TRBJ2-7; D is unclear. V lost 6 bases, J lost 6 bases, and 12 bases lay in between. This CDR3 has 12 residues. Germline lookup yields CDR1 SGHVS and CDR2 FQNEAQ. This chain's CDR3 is CASRPHAAEQYF. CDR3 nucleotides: TGTGCCAGCAGACCGCATGCCGCCGAGCAGTACTTC.

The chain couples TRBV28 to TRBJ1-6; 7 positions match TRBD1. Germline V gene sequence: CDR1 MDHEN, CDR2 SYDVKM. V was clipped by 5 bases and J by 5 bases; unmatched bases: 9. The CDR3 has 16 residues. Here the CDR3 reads CASSPGGGSNNSPLHF. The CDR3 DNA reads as TGTGCCAGCAGTCCAGGGGGAGGGTCCAATAATTCACCCCTCCACTTT.

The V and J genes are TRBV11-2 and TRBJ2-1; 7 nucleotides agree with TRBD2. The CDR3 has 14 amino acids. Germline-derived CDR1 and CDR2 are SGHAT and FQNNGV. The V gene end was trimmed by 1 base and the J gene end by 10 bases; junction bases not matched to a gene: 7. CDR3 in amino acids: CASSLAGGSGEQFF. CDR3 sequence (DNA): TGTGCCAGCAGCTTAGCGGGAGGTTCGGGGGAGCAGTTCTTC.

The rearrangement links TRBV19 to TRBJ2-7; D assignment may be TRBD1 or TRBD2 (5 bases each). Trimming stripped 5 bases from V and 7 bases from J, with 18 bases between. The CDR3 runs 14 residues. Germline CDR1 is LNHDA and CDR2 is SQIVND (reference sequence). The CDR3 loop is CASSSGQGRVEQYF. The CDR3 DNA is TGTGCCAGTAGTTCGGGGCAGGGCAGGGTTGAGCAGTACTTC.

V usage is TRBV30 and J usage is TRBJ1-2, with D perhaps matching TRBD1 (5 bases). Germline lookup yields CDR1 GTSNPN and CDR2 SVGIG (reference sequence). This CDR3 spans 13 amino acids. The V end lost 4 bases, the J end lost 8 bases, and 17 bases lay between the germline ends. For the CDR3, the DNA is TGTGCCTGGACACTCGCAACAGGCATGGGCTACACCTTC. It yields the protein CAWTLATGMGYTF.

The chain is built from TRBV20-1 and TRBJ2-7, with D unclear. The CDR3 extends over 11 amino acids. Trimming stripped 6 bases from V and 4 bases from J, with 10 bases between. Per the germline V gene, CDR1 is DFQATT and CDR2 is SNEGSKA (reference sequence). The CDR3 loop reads CSAPSKYEQYF. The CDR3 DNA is TGCAGTGCGCCCTCCAAATACGAGCAGTACTTC.

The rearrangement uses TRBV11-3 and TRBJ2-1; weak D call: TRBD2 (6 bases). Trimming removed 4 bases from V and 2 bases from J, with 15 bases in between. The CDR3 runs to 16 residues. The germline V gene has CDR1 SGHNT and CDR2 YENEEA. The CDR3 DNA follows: TGTGCCAGCAGCTCAGCAGGGACTGACGCCTACAATGAGCAGTTCTTC. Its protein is CASSSAGTDAYNEQFF.

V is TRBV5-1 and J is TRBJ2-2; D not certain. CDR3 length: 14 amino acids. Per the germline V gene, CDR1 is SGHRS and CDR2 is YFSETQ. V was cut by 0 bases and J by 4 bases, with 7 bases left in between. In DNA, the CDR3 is TGCGCCAGCAGCTTGGGGCGTTCCACCGGGGAGCTGTTTTTT. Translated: CASSLGRSTGELFF.

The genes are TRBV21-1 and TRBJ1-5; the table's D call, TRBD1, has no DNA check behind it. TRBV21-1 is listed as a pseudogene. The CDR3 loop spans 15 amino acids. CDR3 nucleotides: TGTGCCAGCAGCAAAGGTTTCCAGGGGCCAAGAGCCCAGCATTTT. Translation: CASSKGFQGPRAQHF.

CDR3 bases: TGTGCCAGCAGTGACAGGCAAGAGACCCAGTACTTC. Translation: CASSDRQETQYF. This chain uses TRBV27 with TRBJ2-5; possible D gene TRBD1, 6 bases. Deletions cut 5 bases from V and 2 bases from J, with 6 bases between. Germline loops: CDR1 MNHEY, CDR2 SMNVEV (reference sequence). The CDR3 loop spans 12 amino acids.

The CDR3 reads CASSLMGLAVNEQFF. Here the CDR3 DNA reads TGTGCCAGCAGCCTTATGGGACTAGCGGTCAATGAGCAGTTCTTC. The chain employs TRBV7-2 and TRBJ2-1; 11 bases line up with TRBD2. Trimming took 5 bases from V and 6 from J; bases not matched to a gene: 6. The germline gives CDR1 SGHTA, CDR2 FQGNSA. The CDR3 is made up of 15 amino acids.